This TCR beta chain was profiled in a study of molecular identifiers for immune sequencing clone quantification. Each library that profiled naive CD8 cells came from around 18,000 to 910,000 sorted cells with 10%, 30% or 50% RNA. Naive CD8 T cells, phenotype CD8+CD4-CCR7+CD45RA+, were sorted. TCRdb itself ran the PCR reads through MiXCR, one entry per CDR3 protein. The data contain some 650,000 distinct CDR3 sequences, about 20% of them seen just once; the ten biggest clones take up 0.7% to 1%. This receptor was identified in a human donor in good health. Some libraries in this study had Jurkat cell RNA spiked in. The source material was naive CD8+ T cells from blood, with Jurkat cell RNA spiked in. Described subset: FACS-sorted CD8+CD4-CCR7+CD45RA+ naive T cells.

The CDR3 reads CASSDLSETQYF. In DNA, the CDR3 is TGTGCCAGCAGCGACTTGTCGGAGACCCAGTACTTC. The V gene is TRBV5-4, the J gene TRBJ2-5; no firm D call. Trimming stripped 4 bases from V and 5 bases from J, with 9 bases between. The CDR3 length is 12 residues. Germline assignment: CDR1 SGHNT and CDR2 YYREEE (reference sequence).